This T cell receptor beta chain derives from a study of tumor and adjacent non-tumor tissue in lung cancer. Looking at the study overall: Patients comprised about a dozen adenocarcinoma, a couple of squamous cell carcinoma and 1 small cell lung cancer.

Looked up from germline, CDR1 is MNHNY and CDR2 is SVGAGI (reference sequence). The CDR3 is made up of 14 amino acids. Details on this clonotype: One junction end disagrees with the germline gene, perhaps due to a read error.

The library came from three nested PCR rounds adapted from ARM-PCR protocols. TCRdb analysed the multiplex PCR reads with MiXCR anew, one entry per CDR3 protein. Of approximately 76,000 distinct CDR3 sequences in the sample, around 65% are singletons; the top ten hold roughly 12%. The template was RNA from unsorted bulk tissue. The source is a woman aged 70 to 79 with non-small cell lung cancer. The rearrangement joins TRBV6-6 to TRBJ2-7; 7 positions agree with TRBD2. Specimen: lung tumor tissue. The CDR3 coding sequence is TGTGCCAGCAGAGGGGTTGGCGGGAGTTACGAACAGTACTTC. It specifies CASRGVGGSYEQYF.